One sample yielded the 13 T cell receptor beta chains listed below, sequenced in a study of blood T cell repertoires in COVID-19. Sequencing used immunoSEQ multiplex PCR; TCRdb keeps in-frame clones, though not all of them. The table lists a few hundred thousand clones, approximately 78% of them singletons, with 10% in the top ten. The sample was peripheral blood. These receptor sequences come from an elderly woman with acute or convalescent COVID-19.

The chain employs TRBV19 and TRBJ2-2; D is perhaps TRBD2 (6 bases). V lost 9 bases and J lost 1, with 12 bases in between. CDR1 is LNHDA and CDR2 is SQIVND in the germline V gene (reference sequence). This CDR3 region has 14 residues. In nucleotides, the CDR3 is TGTGCCAGCCGTCCCGGGGGGAACACCGGGGAGCTGTTTTTT. Protein product: CASRPGGNTGELFF. Together with reference TRBV19 and TRBJ2-2, the CDR3 gives the full variable domain: DGGITQSPKYLFRKEGQNVTLSCEQNLNHDAMYWYRQDPGQGLRLIYYSQIVNDFQKGDIAEGYSVSREKKESFPLTVTSAQKNPTAFYLCASRPGGNTGELFFGEGSRLTVL.

The chain carries TRBV6-4 and TRBJ1-5; the match to TRBD1 covers 7 bases. Unmatched junction bases numbered 6, after V lost 5 bases and J lost 5 bases. The CDR3 length is 14 residues. Germline loops: CDR1 MRHNA, CDR2 SNTAGT. The CDR3 DNA is TGTGCCAGCAGTTACAGGGGTGGAGATCAGCCCCAGCATTTT. It codes for CASSYRGGDQPQHF.

V is TRBV3-1 (or the pseudogene TRBV3-2) and J is TRBJ1-6; D is unresolved. CDR1 is LGHDT, CDR2 YNNKEL, per germline (reference sequence). V was clipped by 1 base and J by 5 bases, with 6 bases between them. This CDR3 region has 14 residues. CDR3 sequence (DNA): TGTGCCAGCAGCCAAGCGGGTCATAATTCACCCCTCCACTTT. Amino acid sequence: CASSQAGHNSPLHF.

The chain employs TRBV19 and TRBJ2-1; 8 bases are a match to TRBD2. Germline CDR1 is LNHDA and CDR2 is SQIVND (reference sequence). This CDR3 region has 16 residues. V shed 6 bases, J shed 0 bases, and the junction held 7 bases outside the gene matches. The CDR3 is CASRGAGASSYNEQFF. The DNA of the CDR3 is TGTGCCAGTAGAGGAGCGGGGGCTAGCTCCTACAATGAGCAGTTCTTC.

J is TRBJ2-2 and V is TRBV11-1; 7 nucleotides line up with TRBD1. The ends lost 5 bases at V and 0 bases at J; junction bases unmatched: 3. The CDR3 covers 15 residues. Germline V gives CDR1 SGHAT, CDR2 FQDESV (reference sequence). The CDR3 reads CASSLDRANTGELFF. CDR3 coding DNA: TGTGCCAGCAGCCTCGACAGGGCGAACACCGGGGAGCTGTTTTTT.

This rearrangement joins TRBV11-3 to TRBJ1-1, with 7 bases fitting TRBD1. Losses at the gene ends were 4 bases for V and 1 base for J; bases not matched to a gene: 6. In germline, CDR1 is SGHNT, CDR2 YENEEA. The CDR3 totals 15 residues. CDR3 residues: CASSYPTGKNTEAFF. Here the CDR3 DNA reads TGTGCCAGCAGCTATCCGACAGGGAAGAACACTGAAGCTTTCTTT.

The V call is TRBV19, the J call TRBJ1-5; 8 bases align to TRBD1. Germline CDR1 reads LNHDA; CDR2 reads SQIVND (reference sequence). The J segment lost 6 bases and the V segment lost 4 bases, leaving 2 bases of the junction unmatched. There are 13 residues in the CDR3. CDR3 protein: CASSRGQGQPQHF. In DNA form, the CDR3 reads TGTGCCAGTAGTAGAGGACAGGGTCAGCCCCAGCATTTT. The full variable domain, its missing parts supplied by reference TRBV19 and TRBJ1-5, is DGGITQSPKYLFRKEGQNVTLSCEQNLNHDAMYWYRQDPGQGLRLIYYSQIVNDFQKGDIAEGYSVSREKKESFPLTVTSAQKNPTAFYLCASSRGQGQPQHFGDGTRLSIL.

For this clone: Other DNA sequences from this sample encode an identical CDR3 as well. The rearrangement links TRBV18 to TRBJ2-7, with D unclear. Germline values: CDR1 KGHSH, CDR2 LQKENI. V lost 0 bases to trimming and J lost 3 bases, with 6 bases between them. This CDR3 region has 13 residues. CDR3 sequence reads: CASSPPSGYEQYF. The CDR3 nucleotides read TGTGCCAGCTCACCACCGTCAGGCTACGAGCAGTACTTC.

The gene calls are TRBV4-3 and TRBJ2-7; D is perhaps TRBD1 (6 bases). CDR1 and CDR2 from the germline V gene are LGHNA and YSLEER. V was cut by 0 bases and J by 4 bases, with 13 bases left in between. CDR3 length: 15 residues. DNA of the CDR3: TGCGCCAGCAGCCAAGATAGGGGGTTAACGTACGAGCAGTACTTC. Translating gives CASSQDRGLTYEQYF.

The rearrangement uses TRBV5-1 and TRBJ2-2; D may be TRBD1 (6 bases). Trimming left V 0 bases short and J 1 base short, with 10 bases between. This CDR3 has 16 residues. CDR1 is SGHRS and CDR2 is YFSETQ in the germline V gene. The CDR3 reads CASSLVVRGNTGELFF. CDR3 coding DNA: TGCGCCAGCAGCTTGGTAGTCAGGGGGAACACCGGGGAGCTGTTTTTT. Together with reference TRBV5-1 and TRBJ2-2, the CDR3 gives the full variable domain: KAGVTQTPRYLIKTRGQQVTLSCSPISGHRSVSWYQQTPGQGLQFLFEYFSETQRNKGNFPGRFSGRQFSNSRSEMNVSTLELGDSALYLCASSLVVRGNTGELFFGEGSRLTVL.

V gene TRBV30 combines with J gene TRBJ1-1; D is uncertain. Deletions cut 0 bases from V and 12 bases from J, with 14 bases between. The CDR3 covers 12 residues. The germline V gene encodes CDR1 GTSNPN and CDR2 SVGIG (reference sequence). The chain's CDR3 is CAWSVPPVSTFF. The DNA for the CDR3 is TGTGCCTGGAGTGTACCCCCAGTTTCGACTTTCTTT.

The chain uses TRBV28 and TRBJ2-3; D is perhaps TRBD1 (6 bases). In germline, CDR1 is MDHEN, CDR2 SYDVKM. V lost 3 bases and J 2 bases, leaving 12 bases between the germline ends. The CDR3 extends over 15 amino acids. The CDR3 DNA is TGTGCCAGCAGTTTTTTCGACAGGAACACAGATACGCAGTATTTT. It encodes CASSFFDRNTDTQYF.

V and J are TRBV28 and TRBJ2-3; weak D call: TRBD1 (6 bases). Germline values: CDR1 MDHEN, CDR2 SYDVKM. Trimming removed 1 base from V and 4 bases from J, with 9 bases in between. The CDR3 has 14 amino acids. The CDR3 coding sequence is TGTGCCAGCAGTTTATACAGGGATCCAGATACGCAGTATTTT. It yields the protein CASSLYRDPDTQYF.